This T cell receptor beta chain is drawn from a study of high-grade serous ovarian cancer treatment subgroups (dated by TCRdb to the early 2020s). Some background on the complete study: Sequencing yielded a mean of about 15,000 reads and approximately 7,000 unique TCR beta rearrangements per sample. In total there were approximately 94 samples, since every patient provided one primary tumor sample and two metastatic tumor samples. The cohort comprised about 30 patients: approximately ten with no residual disease after primary surgery (R0), approximately ten excellent NACT responders, and approximately ten poor NACT responders. The study profiled TCR beta repertoires in high-grade serous ovarian cancer patients grouped by complete gross resection or neoadjuvant chemotherapy response under a laparoscopic triage algorithm.

Collection of tumor samples took place before definitive surgery or chemotherapy. The MD Anderson Biospecimen Extraction Resource handled genomic DNA extraction, while the MD Anderson Cancer Genomics Laboratory carried out the TCR sequencing. The roughly 99 tumor samples underwent high-throughput TCR profiling with ImmunoSEQ. In the authors' own workflow: The repertoire diversity metrics included richness (unique productive sequences), clonality, evenness and relatedness, and the Bhattacharyya coefficient was used to measure similarity between samples. A sensitivity analysis that removed TCRs with fewer than two reads produced consistent conclusions. The immuneACCESS repertoire file appears here via TCRdb, limited to in-frame rearrangements. These files lack a portion of the clones; in checked studies, under half of the deficit traces to unresolved V genes, and the cause of the others is not known. The DNA was the basis for D and trimming; V, J and clone size are from that table. In this sample the table shows around 2,500 clones, over 70% of which occur a single time. 18% of the sample lies in the top ten.

V has 5 bases trimmed and J has 0 bases trimmed; junction bases matching no gene number 9. From a lookup of the germline V gene, CDR1 and CDR2 are MDHEN and SYDVKM. The CDR3 goes from the cysteine to the phenylalanine over 16 residues. Only the CDR3 part of the read is kept: 48 bases, read in frame from the first base. As to this clone: The clone's antigen remains unknown. No much larger clone is present one base from it, and per-base qualities are unavailable.

Study-wide findings and limitations: The TCR repertoire analyses centered on CDR3, leaving CDR1 and CDR2 unanalyzed. Spatial information was not captured by bulk tumor TCR sequencing, so insight into HGSC tumor complexity and diversity was limited. Repertoire similarity ranging from about 0.1 to 0.85 was observed between tumors from the same patient, whereas almost no similarity was observed between different patients. TCR clonal relatedness was found to be positively correlated with neoantigen level and, by trend, with copy number variation and mutation load derived from whole-genome sequencing.

The source material was tumor tissue. The chain joins TRBV28 to TRBJ2-7; the junction holds 8 bases that match TRBD1. This clonotype originated in a human donor with high-grade serous ovarian cancer. The CDR3 in this case is CASSQPLGQVSYEQYF. Read as DNA, the sequence is TGTGCCAGCAGTCAACCCCTGGGACAGGTCTCCTACGAGCAGTACTTC. Where the CDR3 stops, the reference TRBV28 and TRBJ2-7 genes take over; the full variable domain is DVKVTQSSRYLVKRTGEKVFLECVQDMDHENMFWYRQDPGLGLRLIYFSYDVKMKEKGDIPEGYSVSREKKERFSLILESASTNQTSMYLCASSQPLGQVSYEQYFGPGTRLTVT.